This T cell receptor (beta chain) was retrieved from a study of PD-1 blockade in classical Hodgkin lymphoma. Comments on this clone: Its matching antigen is unknown.

Study observations and caveats: Why the repertoires differ is still unclear, perhaps disease activity or prior therapy. Similar baseline diversity was found in complete responders and newly diagnosed patients.

There was relapse after autologous stem cell transplantation in every patient, and there was variation in brentuximab vedotin exposure. Patients had relapsed/refractory classical Hodgkin lymphoma with complete response, partial response or progressive disease as best response. Assay used: immunoSEQ multiplex PCR; TCRdb lists only in-frame clones, some missing. Among 20,000 to 25,000 clones, about 80% were seen once, and the ten largest hold about a sixth. Looked up from germline, CDR1 is MDHEN and CDR2 is SYDVKM. The CDR3 has 14 amino acids. Trimming left V 2 bases short and J 5 bases short, with 9 bases between.

The genes are TRBV28 and TRBJ2-2, with D hard to call. The receptor was isolated from a human donor with classical Hodgkin lymphoma. The sample consisted of peripheral blood mononuclear cells (PBMCs), taken before the second cycle of nivolumab. The CDR3 here is CASSLARPTGELFF. The CDR3 DNA sequence: TGTGCCAGCAGTTTAGCGCGTCCGACCGGGGAGCTGTTTTTT.